This T cell receptor beta chain came from a study of early T cells in non-severe SARS-CoV-2 infection. Whole-study findings and limits: Using VDJdb, the matching emphasized anti-spike CD8 responses while missing private and CD4 specificities.

Each single cDNA molecule received a unique molecular identifier. MiXCR was run by TCRdb on the 5' RACE reads, yielding one entry per CDR3 protein. Found here are about 60,000 distinct CDR3 sequences, around 8.9% of them singletons; the top ten hold around 17%. This clonotype was counted many times. The antigen remains undetermined. Trimming took off 5 bases at V and 0 bases at J, with 12 bases between the two ends. The CDR3 has 15 amino acids. Germline lookup yields CDR1 LNHDA and CDR2 SQIVND (reference sequence). Material for sequencing was whole blood. The sequence derives from an adult who was a healthcare worker with PCR-confirmed SARS-CoV-2 infection or an uninfected control (not recorded which). V gene TRBV19 combines with J gene TRBJ2-3, with TRBD1 as a possible D gene (6 bases). CDR3 amino acids: CASSGTTTSTDTQYF. DNA for the CDR3: TGTGCCAGTAGTGGGACAACTACTAGCACAGATACGCAGTATTTT.